These T cell receptor beta chains were read from a single sample in a study of control samples from healthy donors and cancer patients. The data were produced by immunoSEQ multiplex PCR, yet TCRdb's version contains in-frame clones alone and is incomplete. This table holds 150,000 to 200,000 clones, about 94% found once. Sequences were obtained from blood. The receptors stem from a woman aged 40 to 50 in good health. Both conserved end residues are part of each CDR3. D genes are given only for firm matches. Clone size, where shown, is once, few, many, or a class for clones that have expanded.

clone_size: once; j_call: TRBJ2-2; v_call: TRBV19; d_call: NA; cdr3_nt: TGTGCCAGTAGTAAACAGACAGGTTCGGGCACCGGGGAGCTGTTTTTT; cdr3_aa: CASSKQTGSGTGELFF
clone_size: NA; j_call: TRBJ2-5; v_call: TRBV9; d_call: TRBD1; cdr3_nt: TGTGCCAGCAGCGCCGACAGGGGCGGTGAGACCCAGTACTTC; cdr3_aa: CASSADRGGETQYF
clone_size: NA; j_call: TRBJ2-3; v_call: TRBV10-1; d_call: NA; cdr3_nt: TGCGCCAGCAGTGAGGGACAAACGGACACAGATACGCAGTATTTT; cdr3_aa: CASSEGQTDTDTQYF
clone_size: NA; j_call: TRBJ2-1; v_call: TRBV19; d_call: NA; cdr3_nt: TGTGCCAGTAGTATAATGGAAGGGTCAAGCTCCTACAATGAGCAGTTCTTC; cdr3_aa: CASSIMEGSSSYNEQFF
clone_size: NA; j_call: TRBJ1-1; v_call: TRBV2; d_call: NA; cdr3_nt: TGTGCCAGCGTGAGTATCAGGGTTTCGAACACTGAAGCTTTCTTT; cdr3_aa: CASVSIRVSNTEAFF
clone_size: NA; j_call: TRBJ1-5; v_call: TRBV6-2/TRBV6-3; d_call: NA; cdr3_nt: TGTGCCAGCAGTTACTCGGGGGGGCATCAGCCCCAGCATTTT; cdr3_aa: CASSYSGGHQPQHF
clone_size: NA; j_call: TRBJ1-1; v_call: TRBV27; d_call: NA; cdr3_nt: TGTGCCAGCAGTTTATCGCGAACGGTTGAAGCTTTCTTT; cdr3_aa: CASSLSRTVEAFF
clone_size: NA; j_call: TRBJ1-5; v_call: TRBV19; d_call: NA; cdr3_nt: TGTGCCAGCACTACAGGGAGGTCTAATAGTGACCAGCCCCAGCATTTT; cdr3_aa: CASTTGRSNSDQPQHF
clone_size: NA; j_call: TRBJ1-1; v_call: TRBV7-2; d_call: NA; cdr3_nt: TGTGCCAGCAGCTCCTTTGGGGGAGGCGGGACTGAAGCTTTCTTT; cdr3_aa: CASSSFGGGGTEAFF
clone_size: once; j_call: TRBJ1-2; v_call: TRBV25-1; d_call: NA; cdr3_nt: TGTGCCAGTCAGCTTGGTGATGGCTACACCTTC; cdr3_aa: CASQLGDGYTF
clone_size: NA; j_call: TRBJ2-3; v_call: TRBV9; d_call: NA; cdr3_nt: TGTGCCAGCAGCGTTCTTAGTCAGGTAGATACGCAGTATTTT; cdr3_aa: CASSVLSQVDTQYF
clone_size: NA; j_call: TRBJ1-1; v_call: TRBV14; d_call: NA; cdr3_nt: TGTGCCAGCAGCCAAGAGCTCCGGGGTGAAGCTTTCTTT; cdr3_aa: CASSQELRGEAFF
clone_size: few; j_call: TRBJ1-6; v_call: TRBV14; d_call: NA; cdr3_nt: TGTGCCAGCAGCCGCTCGTTTACAGGGTTTTACAATTCACCCCTCCACTTT; cdr3_aa: CASSRSFTGFYNSPLHF
clone_size: NA; j_call: TRBJ2-6; v_call: TRBV4-3; d_call: NA; cdr3_nt: TGCGCCAGCAGCCAAGAGTTGGGGACAGGGGCCAACGTCCTGACTTTC; cdr3_aa: CASSQELGTGANVLTF
clone_size: NA; j_call: TRBJ1-5; v_call: TRBV19; d_call: NA; cdr3_nt: TGTGCCAGTAGTATAGAGAGGGGACAGCCCCAGCATTTT; cdr3_aa: CASSIERGQPQHF
clone_size: NA; j_call: TRBJ2-1; v_call: TRBV6-5; d_call: NA; cdr3_nt: TGTGCCACCAAACGATTAACGTGGGATGAGCAGTTCTTC; cdr3_aa: CATKRLTWDEQFF
clone_size: NA; j_call: TRBJ1-6; v_call: TRBV6-4; d_call: NA; cdr3_nt: TGTGCCAGCAGTGACTCGCACTCCTATAATTCACCCCTCCACTTT; cdr3_aa: CASSDSHSYNSPLHF
clone_size: NA; j_call: TRBJ2-2; v_call: TRBV18; d_call: NA; cdr3_nt: TGTGCCAGCTCACCACAGCGGTTAACGAACACCGGGGAGCTGTTTTTT; cdr3_aa: CASSPQRLTNTGELFF
clone_size: NA; j_call: TRBJ2-3; v_call: TRBV9; d_call: NA; cdr3_nt: TGTGCCAGCAGCGTCCAGATCACAGATACGCAGTATTTT; cdr3_aa: CASSVQITDTQYF
clone_size: NA; j_call: TRBJ1-4; v_call: TRBV2; d_call: TRBD1; cdr3_nt: TGTGCCAGCAGCGCTACGGGACAGGGTAATGAAAAACTGTTTTTT; cdr3_aa: CASSATGQGNEKLFF
clone_size: NA; j_call: TRBJ1-5; v_call: TRBV19; d_call: NA; cdr3_nt: TGTGCTGGGGGTTGGCGCAATCAGCCCCAGCATTTT; cdr3_aa: CAGGWRNQPQHF
clone_size: NA; j_call: TRBJ2-7; v_call: TRBV7-2; d_call: NA; cdr3_nt: TGTGCCAGCAGCCCCTCGTATGGAGGCTCCTACGAGCAGTACTTC; cdr3_aa: CASSPSYGGSYEQYF
clone_size: NA; j_call: TRBJ2-5; v_call: TRBV19; d_call: NA; cdr3_nt: TGTGCCAGTAGTACACCCGGCCTCCGGGAGACCCAGTACTTC; cdr3_aa: CASSTPGLRETQYF
clone_size: NA; j_call: TRBJ1-1; v_call: TRBV5-6; d_call: NA; cdr3_nt: TGTGCCAGCAGCCAGGGACCCGAAGCTTTCTTT; cdr3_aa: CASSQGPEAFF
clone_size: NA; j_call: TRBJ2-5; v_call: TRBV7-8; d_call: TRBD2; cdr3_nt: TGTGCCAGCAGCTTAAGTGTTCGGGCGGGACTAGCGGAAGAGACCCAGTACTTC; cdr3_aa: CASSLSVRAGLAEETQYF
clone_size: NA; j_call: TRBJ1-1; v_call: TRBV4-1; d_call: NA; cdr3_nt: TGCGCCAGCAGCCAAGGTTCCGGGGAGAACACTGAAGCTTTCTTT; cdr3_aa: CASSQGSGENTEAFF
clone_size: NA; j_call: TRBJ1-6; v_call: TRBV6-5; d_call: TRBD1; cdr3_nt: TGTGCCAGCAGTTTTGGGACAGGGGATTCACCCCTCCACTTT; cdr3_aa: CASSFGTGDSPLHF
clone_size: NA; j_call: TRBJ2-4; v_call: TRBV7-6; d_call: TRBD1; cdr3_nt: TGTGCCAGCAGCGCGAGGTACCGGGACAGGGTCGCCATTCAGTACTTC; cdr3_aa: CASSARYRDRVAIQYF
clone_size: once; j_call: TRBJ1-1; v_call: TRBV25-1; d_call: TRBD1; cdr3_nt: TGTGCCAGCAGTGGCGACAGGGTCGTGTTTGAAGCTTTCTTT; cdr3_aa: CASSGDRVVFEAFF
clone_size: NA; j_call: TRBJ1-5; v_call: TRBV5-6; d_call: NA; cdr3_nt: TGTGCCAGCAGCTTGGAAAGGGTTCAGCCCCAGCATTTT; cdr3_aa: CASSLERVQPQHF
clone_size: once; j_call: TRBJ1-3; v_call: TRBV19; d_call: NA; cdr3_nt: TGTGCCAGTAGTATCCCGGACGGACTCTCTGGAAACACCATATATTTT; cdr3_aa: CASSIPDGLSGNTIYF
clone_size: NA; j_call: TRBJ2-2; v_call: TRBV4-3; d_call: TRBD2; cdr3_nt: TGCGCCAGCAGCCATGAACCAAGGACTAGCGGGAAGGCGAACACCGGGGAGCTGTTTTTT; cdr3_aa: CASSHEPRTSGKANTGELFF
clone_size: NA; j_call: TRBJ2-2; v_call: TRBV5-4; d_call: NA; cdr3_nt: TGTGCCAGTAGCGCTTCAGCGAACACCGGGGAGCTGTTTTTT; cdr3_aa: CASSASANTGELFF
clone_size: NA; j_call: TRBJ2-2; v_call: TRBV27; d_call: TRBD2; cdr3_nt: TGTGCCAGCAGTTCACCGGGACTAGCGGGGGGGCGAATCGGGGAGCTGTTTTTT; cdr3_aa: CASSSPGLAGGRIGELFF
clone_size: NA; j_call: TRBJ1-1; v_call: TRBV7-2; d_call: NA; cdr3_nt: TGTGCCAGCAGCTTTACAGGGTTAGGTGAAGCTTTCTTT; cdr3_aa: CASSFTGLGEAFF
clone_size: NA; j_call: TRBJ2-3; v_call: TRBV5-1; d_call: NA; cdr3_nt: TGCGCCAGCAGCTCCTTGCGAATCGACCGGGGCACAGATACGCAGTATTTT; cdr3_aa: CASSSLRIDRGTDTQYF
clone_size: few; j_call: TRBJ1-3; v_call: TRBV9; d_call: NA; cdr3_nt: TGTGCCAGCAGCCCTGACAGCTACACCATATATTTT; cdr3_aa: CASSPDSYTIYF
clone_size: NA; j_call: TRBJ1-2; v_call: TRBV30; d_call: NA; cdr3_nt: TGTGCCTGGAGTGTACTACAGAACTTACCACCTAACTATGGCTACACCTTC; cdr3_aa: CAWSVLQNLPPNYGYTF
clone_size: NA; j_call: TRBJ1-4; v_call: TRBV19; d_call: NA; cdr3_nt: TGTGCCAGTAGTCAAGTCAGTTCTAATGAAAAACTGTTTTTT; cdr3_aa: CASSQVSSNEKLFF
clone_size: NA; j_call: TRBJ2-2; v_call: TRBV5-1; d_call: NA; cdr3_nt: TGCGCCAGCAGCTCGGGTAACACCGGGGAGCTGTTTTTT; cdr3_aa: CASSSGNTGELFF
clone_size: NA; j_call: TRBJ2-7; v_call: TRBV6-5; d_call: TRBD1; cdr3_nt: TGTGCCAGCACCTTAACCGGGACAGCCCCCTACGAGCAGTACTTC; cdr3_aa: CASTLTGTAPYEQYF
clone_size: NA; j_call: TRBJ1-2; v_call: TRBV5-4; d_call: NA; cdr3_nt: TGTGCCAGCAGCTTGGAACAGGGTGTGAACGGCTACACCTTC; cdr3_aa: CASSLEQGVNGYTF
clone_size: NA; j_call: TRBJ2-5; v_call: TRBV19; d_call: TRBD1; cdr3_nt: TGTGCCAGTAGTATTGGACAGGCCGGGGAGACCCAGTACTTC; cdr3_aa: CASSIGQAGETQYF
clone_size: NA; j_call: TRBJ1-2; v_call: TRBV27; d_call: TRBD1; cdr3_nt: TGTGCCAGCAGTCCGCTCGGGACAGGAGGGAACTATGGCTACACCTTC; cdr3_aa: CASSPLGTGGNYGYTF
clone_size: once; j_call: TRBJ2-7; v_call: TRBV10-3; d_call: NA; cdr3_nt: TGTGCCATCAGCCCCAGGGTAGGGGGCTCCTACGAGCAGTACTTC; cdr3_aa: CAISPRVGGSYEQYF